Shown below are 17 T cell receptor beta chains from a single sample sequenced in a study of CD8 T cells in ankylosing spondylitis. For these TCRs, the target antigens are not known. TCRdb ran MiXCR on the 5' RACE reads and lists one entry per CDR3 protein. Here the sample spans about 390,000 distinct CDR3 sequences, approximately 20% being singletons. Study-level findings and limits: Seemingly characteristic of ankylosing spondylitis blood was a TCR beta motif consisting of 7 or 8 highly homologous variants.

Sequencing was performed on blood, either unsorted or a sorted T cell fraction (not recorded which). The receptors originated from a male donor with ankylosing spondylitis.

Written as DNA, the CDR3 is TGTGCCAGCAGTCCCGACAGGCCCTCCTACAATGAGCAGTTCTTC. This codes for CASSPDRPSYNEQFF. The V gene is TRBV6-1, the J gene TRBJ2-1; maybe TRBD1 (6 bases). Trimming stripped 5 bases from V and 0 bases from J, with 11 bases between. The CDR3 is made up of 15 amino acids. The germline V gene encodes CDR1 MNHNS and CDR2 SASEGT.

This clonotype came up a few times. Mismatch with germline at one junction end may stem from a read error. The chain is built from TRBV7-2 and TRBJ1-2, with D unresolved. Per the germline V gene, CDR1 is SGHTA and CDR2 is FQGNSA. The CDR3 has 14 residues. The CDR3 nucleotides are TGTGCCAGCAGATTAGTGTCCTCCCCTGGTGGCTACACCTTC. Its protein product is CASRLVSSPGGYTF.

The chain links TRBV18 to TRBJ1-1, with 8 bases aligning to TRBD1. The CDR3 is made up of 16 amino acids. CDR1 KGHSH and CDR2 LQKENI come from the germline V gene. Unmatched junction bases numbered 10, after V lost 3 bases and J lost 4 bases. CDR3 region: CASSPLGQGRGTEAFF. The DNA of the CDR3 is TGTGCCAGCTCACCGCTCGGACAGGGACGGGGCACTGAAGCTTTCTTT.

V and J are TRBV18 and TRBJ1-4; TRBD1 might be the D (6 bases). The CDR3 totals 15 residues. Trimming left V 3 bases short and J 4 bases short, with 12 bases between. Germline loops: CDR1 KGHSH, CDR2 LQKENI. Here the CDR3 DNA reads TGTGCCAGCTCACCTCGGACAGAAGTTAATGAAAAACTGTTTTTT. Translation: CASSPRTEVNEKLFF.

The chain combines TRBV7-8 with TRBJ2-3, with D maybe TRBD1 (8 bases). Trimming left V 3 bases short and J 3 bases short, with 19 bases between. Germline CDR1 SGHVS, CDR2 FQNEAQ. The CDR3 loop spans 17 amino acids. The DNA of the CDR3 is TGTGCCAGCAGCTTGGGGGGGCGGACAGGGAAGACAGATACGCAGTATTTT. The encoded protein is CASSLGGRTGKTDTQYF. Together with reference TRBV7-8 and TRBJ2-3, the CDR3 gives the full variable domain: GAGVSQSPRYKVAKRGQDVALRCDPISGHVSLFWYQQALGQGPEFLTYFQNEAQLDKSGLPSDRFFAERPEGSVSTLKIQRTQQEDSAVYLCASSLGGRTGKTDTQYFGPGTRLTVL.

The gene calls are TRBV10-2 and TRBJ2-6; 7 positions agree with TRBD2. Trimming at V came to 7 bases and at J to 0 bases, leaving 9 bases not matched to a gene. Per germline, CDR1 WSHSY and CDR2 SAAADI. The CDR3 length is 17 residues. As DNA, the CDR3 is TGCGCCAGCATGGAACGGGGGGATCTCTCTGGGGCCAACGTCCTGACTTTC. It translates to CASMERGDLSGANVLTF.

This clonotype was detected only a few times. The chain uses TRBV20-1 and TRBJ2-6; no definite D call. The CDR3 consists of 14 residues. Germline V lookup: CDR1 DFQATT, CDR2 SNEGSKA (reference sequence). Trimming removed 1 base at V and 0 bases at J, with 4 bases between. The chain's CDR3 is CSARVYSGANVLTF. CDR3 bases: TGCAGTGCTAGAGTGTACTCTGGGGCCAACGTCCTGACTTTC.

The chain couples TRBV18 to TRBJ2-7; D is ambiguous. Germline V gene data show CDR1 as KGHSH and CDR2 as LQKENI. This CDR3 contains 15 residues. Trimming took 1 base from V and 6 from J, leaving 16 bases between them. The CDR3 DNA reads as TGTGCCAGCTCACCACTTGGGTTATTCGTCGCCGAGCAGTACTTC. The encoded protein is CASSPLGLFVAEQYF.

This clonotype has just a few counts. The chain uses TRBV18 and TRBJ1-1; TRBD1 matches 9 bases. This CDR3 is 18 amino acids long. The V gene end was trimmed by 3 bases and the J gene end by 0 bases; junction bases not matched to a gene: 11. Per the germline V gene, CDR1 is KGHSH and CDR2 is LQKENI. The CDR3 spells CASSPGTGSPLMNTEAFF. The DNA for the CDR3 is TGTGCCAGCTCACCGGGGACAGGGAGTCCCTTAATGAACACTGAAGCTTTCTTT.

This clonotype was seen a handful of times. The gene calls are TRBV28 and TRBJ2-3; a weak D match, TRBD2 (7 bases). CDR1 is MDHEN, CDR2 SYDVKM, per germline. Trimming removed 5 bases at V and 2 bases at J, with 17 bases between. The CDR3 sequence is 16 residues long. In DNA, the CDR3 is TGTGCCAGCAGTGGAGGGGGGGGCCGACTCACAGATACGCAGTATTTT. Translating it yields CASSGGGGRLTDTQYF. Variable domain in full (rest from reference TRBV28 and TRBJ2-3): DVKVTQSSRYLVKRTGEKVFLECVQDMDHENMFWYRQDPGLGLRLIYFSYDVKMKEKGDIPEGYSVSREKKERFSLILESASTNQTSMYLCASSGGGGRLTDTQYFGPGTRLTVL.

The chain has TRBV4-1 and TRBJ2-6; either TRBD1 or TRBD2 may supply D (5 bases each). The V and J ends lost 0 bases and 2 bases respectively, with 8 bases between them. Germline lookup yields CDR1 MGHRA and CDR2 YSYEKL. CDR3 length equals 16 residues. The CDR3 region has the DNA TGCGCCAGCAGCCAAGAACTAGGGGCTGGGGCCAACGTCCTGACTTTC. As protein: CASSQELGAGANVLTF.

This clonotype was detected a few times. The chain employs TRBV6-1 and TRBJ1-2; possible D gene TRBD1, 6 bases. The CDR3 has 14 residues. Trimming shortened V by 5 bases and J by 1 base, and 11 bases separated the two germline ends. The V gene's germline CDR1 is MNHNS and CDR2 SASEGT. The CDR3 bases are TGTGCCAGCAGTCGCTCAGGGGTTAACTATGGCTACACCTTC. Translated: CASSRSGVNYGYTF.

This clonotype has ten or more counts. The chain employs TRBV7-2 and TRBJ2-2; 11 bases map to TRBD2. The trim removed 2 bases at V and 1 base at J, leaving 18 bases unmatched. Looked up from germline, CDR1 is SGHTA and CDR2 is FQGNSA. This CDR3 has 22 residues. CDR3 in DNA: TGTGCCAGCAGCTTATTCGGAATGGGGCCTAGCGGGAGGACGAGGAACACCGGGGAGCTGTTTTTT. Translation: CASSLFGMGPSGRTRNTGELFF. Supplemented by reference TRBV7-2 and TRBJ2-2, the full variable domain reads GAGVSQSPSNKVTEKGKDVELRCDPISGHTALYWYRQSLGQGLEFLIYFQGNSAPDKSGLPSDRFSAERTGGSVSTLTIQRTQQEDSAVYLCASSLFGMGPSGRTRNTGELFFGEGSRLTVL.

The table lists this clonotype with a few counts. J is TRBJ1-2 and V is TRBV12-3 or TRBV12-4, with 8 nucleotides matching TRBD1. The CDR3 length is 13 residues. V was clipped by 3 bases and J by 8 bases; unmatched bases: 5. Here the CDR3 reads CASSFGQGGGYTF. For the CDR3, the DNA is TGTGCCAGCAGTTTCGGACAGGGAGGCGGCTACACCTTC.

The gene calls are TRBV28 and TRBJ1-4, with D perhaps matching TRBD1 (5 bases). The CDR3 extends over 13 amino acids. V lost 10 bases and J 6 bases, leaving 15 bases between the germline ends. From germline, CDR1 is MDHEN and CDR2 SYDVKM. CDR3 residues: CATQWGRDEKLFF. The CDR3 coding sequence is TGTGCCACGCAGTGGGGGAGGGATGAAAAACTGTTTTTT.

About this clonotype itself: A junction end diverges from the germline sequence, so it may reflect a read error. This CDR3 is CASSTRKGGTDTQYF. The CDR3 nucleotides read TGTGCCAGCAGCACCCGGAAAGGGGGCACGGATACGCAGTATTTT. The genes are TRBV27 and TRBJ2-3, with 7 bases identical to TRBD1. This CDR3 has 15 residues. Germline V lookup: CDR1 MNHEY, CDR2 SMNVEV (reference sequence).

This clonotype was seen more than once but under ten times. The V gene is TRBV29-1, the J gene TRBJ2-3; D is possibly TRBD1 (6 bases). V shed 3 bases and J shed 5 bases, with 12 bases lying between them. CDR1 is SQVTM, CDR2 ANQGSEA, per germline. CDR3 size: 13 residues. In DNA form, the CDR3 reads TGCAGCGTTGATAGGGGGTCGGGAGATACGCAGTATTTT. It encodes CSVDRGSGDTQYF.